In its sample, the clone carrying this TCR beta chain was seen once. The CDR3 contains 17 residues. The junction had 9 bases not matched to a gene; V was cut back by 5 bases and J by 0 bases. CDR1 SGHAT and CDR2 FQNNGV come from the germline V gene. The sample belongs to a study of CD8 T cells in Susac syndrome. Random hexamers were used to reverse transcribe roughly 0.45 to 1 ug of RNA. Across 54 Vbeta and 13 Jbeta, TCR beta CDR3 was amplified with immunoSEQ multiplex PCR. Via MiXCR, TCRdb re-called the immunoSEQ multiplex PCR reads, giving one row per CDR3 protein. The sample records about 430,000 distinct CDR3 sequences, approximately 85% being singletons. In blood CD8+ and CD4+ T cells, TCR beta underwent sequencing. Both CD4+ and CD8+ T cells were negatively isolated, and TEMRA cells underwent FACS enrichment.

The rearrangement uses TRBV11-2 and TRBJ2-4, with 8 bases matching TRBD1. This clonotype was obtained from a human donor with multiple sclerosis. Specimen: CD8+ T cells from PBMCs. CDR3 loop: CASSPTGGHLAKNIQYF. The CDR3 DNA follows: TGTGCCAGCAGCCCCACAGGGGGACATCTAGCCAAAAACATTCAGTACTTC.